The rows below give T cell receptor beta chains drawn from one sample of a study of blood T cell dynamics during melanoma immunotherapy. Sequencing was performed with immunoSEQ multiplex PCR; in TCRdb, only in-frame clones are kept and a portion is missing. The repertoire consists of approximately 4,800 clones, with 70% to 90% occurring once and the leading ten covering 15% to 20%. The sample consisted of blood, taken from a patient treated with checkpoint blockade. The receptor set was obtained from a human donor with melanoma. CDR3s include the opening cysteine and the closing phenylalanine or tryptophan. D genes are given only for firm matches. Clone size is shown for a subset of rows, as once, few, many or a class of expanded clone.

d_gene	v_gene	abundance	j_gene	CDR3aa	CDR3nt
NA	TRBV5-1	NA	TRBJ1-1	CASSLDGVGGGTEAFF	TGCGCCAGCAGCTTGGATGGGGTAGGTGGGGGCACTGAAGCTTTCTTT
NA	TRBV27	NA	TRBJ1-1	CASSNYRNTEAFF	TGTGCCAGCAGTAACTACCGTAACACTGAAGCTTTCTTT
TRBD1	TRBV5-6	NA	TRBJ1-3	CASSLGQGATGNTIYF	TGTGCCAGCAGCCTAGGACAGGGGGCGACGGGAAACACCATATATTTT
NA	TRBV6-5	once	TRBJ2-2	CASSYPRGMNTGELFF	TGTGCCAGCAGTTACCCCCGGGGGATGAACACCGGGGAGCTGTTTTTT
TRBD2	TRBV9	NA	TRBJ2-7	CASSVAAGGVLYEQYF	TGTGCCAGCAGCGTAGCTGCGGGAGGGGTCCTTTACGAGCAGTACTTC
TRBD2	TRBV19	NA	TRBJ2-1	CASGGGPRDLGSYNEQFF	TGTGCCAGTGGCGGGGGACCTCGGGACTTAGGCTCCTACAATGAGCAGTTCTTC
NA	TRBV5-1	NA	TRBJ2-5	CASSLTSWETQYF	TGCGCCAGCAGCTTGACTAGCTGGGAGACCCAGTACTTC
NA	TRBV9	NA	TRBJ2-7	CASSPWRGDSYEQYF	TGTGCCAGCAGCCCGTGGAGGGGGGACTCCTACGAGCAGTACTTC
NA	TRBV7-2	NA	TRBJ2-7	CASSRTGTQREHYEQYF	TGTGCCAGCAGCCGGACGGGGACCCAAAGAGAACACTACGAGCAGTACTTC
NA	TRBV11-2	NA	TRBJ2-3	CASSLYFAYTQYF	TGTGCCAGCAGCTTATACTTCGCCTATACGCAGTATTTT
TRBD1	TRBV15	NA	TRBJ2-6	CATSRGTGSSGANVLTF	TGTGCCACCAGCAGGGGGACAGGGAGCTCTGGGGCCAACGTCCTGACTTTC
TRBD2	TRBV30	NA	TRBJ2-5	CAWSVRLAETQYF	TGTGCCTGGAGTGTAAGACTAGCAGAGACCCAGTACTTC
NA	TRBV30	once	TRBJ2-2	CAWSLRNTGELFF	TGTGCCTGGAGTCTTAGGAACACCGGGGAGCTGTTTTTT
TRBD2	TRBV10-3	NA	TRBJ2-7	CAIRAGTSGVSYEQYF	TGTGCCATCAGAGCCGGGACTAGCGGGGTCTCCTACGAGCAGTACTTC
NA	TRBV6-4	NA	TRBJ2-2	CASTDRNTGELFF	TGTGCCAGCACGGACAGGAACACCGGGGAGCTGTTTTTT
TRBD1	TRBV28	few	TRBJ2-7	CASRRDRGFSYEQYF	TGTGCCAGCAGGCGGGACAGGGGTTTCTCCTACGAGCAGTACTTC
TRBD1	TRBV4-1	NA	TRBJ2-7	CASSREQGAYEQYF	TGCGCCAGCAGCCGCGAACAGGGGGCCTACGAGCAGTACTTC
NA	TRBV28	once	TRBJ2-7	CASTLGVASYEQYF	TGTGCCAGCACCCTTGGGGTAGCGAGCTACGAGCAGTACTTC
TRBD1	TRBV30	NA	TRBJ2-2	CAWSLTGGERELFF	TGTGCCTGGAGTCTAACAGGGGGCGAGAGGGAGCTGTTTTTT
TRBD1	TRBV12-5	NA	TRBJ2-5	CASGRDREIADEVEETQYF	TGTGCTAGTGGGAGGGACAGAGAGATTGCAGACGAAGTAGAGGAGACCCAGTACTTC
NA	TRBV5-8	NA	TRBJ2-7	CASRYVDYPSYEQYF	TGTGCCAGCAGATACGTTGACTACCCGTCCTACGAGCAGTACTTC
NA	TRBV10-3	NA	TRBJ2-2	CAIMSGLGELFF	TGTGCCATCATGAGCGGCCTCGGGGAGCTGTTTTTT
NA	TRBV4-2	NA	TRBJ2-4	CASSQDQQDKNIQYF	TGTGCCAGCAGCCAAGATCAACAGGATAAAAACATTCAGTACTTC
NA	TRBV10-3	NA	TRBJ2-7	CAISESITKIPSSYEQYF	TGTGCCATCAGTGAGTCGATCACTAAAATCCCGAGCTCCTACGAGCAGTACTTC
TRBD1	TRBV11-2	NA	TRBJ2-5	CASSSSDRPLEQYF	TGTGCCAGCAGCTCTTCGGACAGGCCCCTTGAGCAGTACTTC
TRBD2	TRBV28	NA	TRBJ2-3	CASSSGSRDTQYF	TGTGCCAGCAGTAGCGGGAGTAGAGATACGCAGTATTTT
TRBD1	TRBV29-1	NA	TRBJ2-3	CSVGGQRDTQYF	TGCAGCGTTGGGGGACAGCGCGATACGCAGTATTTT
NA	TRBV4-3	NA	TRBJ2-2	CASSQGGGLNTGELFF	TGCGCCAGCAGCCAGGGAGGGGGGCTGAACACCGGGGAGCTGTTTTTT
NA	TRBV18	NA	TRBJ2-7	CASSPPRQISYEQYF	TGTGCCAGCTCACCACCAAGACAGATCTCCTACGAGCAGTACTTC
NA	TRBV5-1	NA	TRBJ2-3	CASSLGAPGPRDTQYF	TGCGCCAGCAGCTTGGGCGCTCCGGGCCCTAGGGATACGCAGTATTTT
NA	TRBV7-2	NA	TRBJ2-6	CASSALANVLTF	TGTGCCAGCAGCGCCCTGGCCAACGTCCTGACTTTC
NA	TRBV2	NA	TRBJ2-3	CASSELWFDPGTQYF	TGTGCCAGCAGTGAACTCTGGTTTGACCCCGGTACGCAGTATTTT
NA	TRBV28	NA	TRBJ1-6	CASSGRGHDSPLHF	TGTGCCAGCAGTGGGAGGGGCCATGATTCACCCCTCCACTTT
NA	TRBV9	NA	TRBJ2-7	CASSVGSAPKQYF	TGTGCCAGCAGCGTAGGATCTGCGCCTAAGCAGTACTTC
NA	TRBV7-6	NA	TRBJ2-7	CASSLDRGLTYEQYF	TGTGCCAGCAGCTTAGATCGGGGGCTGACCTACGAGCAGTACTTC
TRBD1	TRBV28	NA	TRBJ1-2	CASTVQGIDYTF	TGTGCCAGCACCGTACAGGGGATCGACTACACCTTC
NA	TRBV21-1	NA	TRBJ2-7	CASRPTSSDFYEQYF	TGTGCCAGCAGACCCACTTCTAGCGACTTCTACGAGCAGTACTTC
TRBD2	TRBV11-3	NA	TRBJ2-2	CASSLLAGGTGELFF	TGTGCCAGCAGCTTACTAGCGGGAGGAACCGGGGAGCTGTTTTTT
NA	TRBV28	NA	TRBJ2-7	CASTTWNEQYF	TGTGCCAGCACCACCTGGAACGAGCAGTACTTC
NA	TRBV2	NA	TRBJ2-3	CASSDEDTQYF	TGTGCCAGCAGTGATGAAGATACGCAGTATTTT